This T cell receptor beta chain was identified during a study of shared clonotypes between healthy human individuals. This was a deep-level run. Assay used: immunoSEQ multiplex PCR; TCRdb lists only in-frame clones, some missing. This sample yields some 2.4 million clones, of which under 95% are seen a single time; 0.36% belongs to the top ten. The CDR3 consists of 14 residues. V shed 2 bases and J shed 6 bases, with 14 bases lying between them. Germline CDR1 MNHEY, CDR2 SVGAGI. The donors, all of them Caucasian adults, lived in Nashville, Tennessee. The clonotype comes from a man aged 18 to 29 in good health. Some clones in this sample may be carry-over from other donors' samples. The chain couples TRBV6-5 to TRBJ2-7; D is unclear. Sequencing was done on a sample of naive CD4+ T cells from PBMCs. Subset indicated: CD45RA+ positively selected. As DNA, the CDR3 is TGTGCCAGCAGTTACAGTCGAGTCTCCCCCGAGCAGTACTTC. This gives the protein CASSYSRVSPEQYF.